The 21 T cell receptor beta chains given below trace back to one sample, sequenced in a study of cytomegalovirus exposure and HLA in healthy donors. The PCR was carried out with 60 Vbeta primers and 13 Jbeta primers. Using immunoSEQ multiplex PCR, the repertoire was profiled, and TCRdb retains in-frame clones only, with some absent. This table holds some 140,000 clones. Sequenced material: PBMCs. These TCRs come from a woman in her forties in good health and CMV-seronegative.

The chain uses TRBV6-6 and TRBJ1-6; 8 bases are a match to TRBD1. Germline loops: CDR1 MNHNY, CDR2 SVGAGI (reference sequence). The ends lost 0 bases at V and 11 bases at J; junction bases unmatched: 6. This CDR3 is 15 amino acids long. The CDR3 DNA reads TGTGCCAGCAGTTACTCGTCTGGACAGGGAACACCCCTCCACTTT. Protein product: CASSYSSGQGTPLHF.

The chain combines TRBV7-9 with TRBJ1-1; tentative D call: TRBD1 (5 bases). V shed 5 bases and J shed 7 bases, with 23 bases lying between them. CDR1 and CDR2 from the germline V gene are SEHNR and FQNEAQ (reference sequence). The CDR3 contains 16 residues. The CDR3 reads CASSPRPARIRDEAFF. The CDR3 coding sequence is TGTGCCAGCAGCCCTCGGCCGGCCAGGATCAGGGATGAAGCTTTCTTT.

Comments on this clone: Other DNA variants within this sample encode the same CDR3. The genes are TRBV19 and TRBJ1-1; D is undetermined. CDR1 and CDR2 (germline): LNHDA, SQIVND (reference sequence). V lost 8 bases, J lost 2 bases, and 6 bases lay in between. The CDR3 spans 11 residues. The CDR3 here is CASGGNTEAFF. The CDR3 nucleotides read TGTGCCAGTGGAGGAAACACTGAAGCTTTCTTT. Filled out from reference TRBV19 and TRBJ1-1, the complete variable domain reads DGGITQSPKYLFRKEGQNVTLSCEQNLNHDAMYWYRQDPGQGLRLIYYSQIVNDFQKGDIAEGYSVSREKKESFPLTVTSAQKNPTAFYLCASGGNTEAFFGQGTRLTVV.

V and J are TRBV5-1 and TRBJ1-2; the D gene is possibly TRBD1 (6 bases). V dropped 2 bases and J dropped 2 bases, with 10 bases sitting between them. The CDR3 loop spans 14 amino acids. CDR1 SGHRS and CDR2 YFSETQ come from the germline V gene. This CDR3 reads CASSFTGTNYGYTF. The DNA for the CDR3 is TGCGCCAGCAGCTTTACAGGGACCAACTATGGCTACACCTTC.

The CDR3 spells CASSSDRVTYEQYF. The CDR3 bases are TGTGCCAGCAGCTCGGACAGAGTAACCTACGAGCAGTACTTC. The chain joins TRBV7-2 to TRBJ2-7; TRBD1 might be the D (6 bases). Deletions cut 4 bases from V and 2 bases from J, with 12 bases between. The CDR3 length is 14 residues. Germline V gene sequence: CDR1 SGHTA, CDR2 FQGNSA.

The chain employs TRBV18 and TRBJ2-7; D is possibly TRBD1 (6 bases). V lost 6 bases to trimming and J lost 5 bases, with 11 bases between them. Per germline, CDR1 KGHSH and CDR2 LQKENI. This CDR3 has 12 amino acids. The CDR3 here is CASSTGNNEQYV. CDR3 DNA sequence: TGTGCCAGCTCTACAGGGAACAACGAGCAGTACGTC.

This sequence joins TRBV6-5 and TRBJ2-2; 7 nucleotides agree with TRBD1. The CDR3 spans 14 residues. CDR1 is MNHEY and CDR2 is SVGAGI in the germline V gene. After removal of 5 bases from V and 3 bases from J, the junction contained 3 bases not matched to a gene. The CDR3 protein is CASSPTGDTGELFF. DNA for the CDR3: TGTGCCAGCAGTCCCACAGGGGACACCGGGGAGCTGTTTTTT.

The chain is built from TRBV10-3 and TRBJ2-3; 7 bases align to TRBD2. The CDR3 sequence is 14 residues long. CDR1 and CDR2 (germline): ENHRY, SYGVKD. V shed 2 bases and J 10 bases; nucleotides not matched to a gene: 9. CDR3 protein: CAISEVGGLEAQYF. The CDR3 bases are TGTGCCATCAGTGAGGTCGGGGGGTTGGAGGCGCAGTATTTT.

A remark on this clone: Germline is not matched at one junction end, which may reflect a read error. Additional DNA sequences in this sample encode the identical CDR3. The chain combines TRBV11-2 with TRBJ2-3, with TRBD2 as a possible D gene (6 bases). The CDR3 sequence is 15 residues long. Per the germline V gene, CDR1 is SGHAT and CDR2 is FQNNGV. The CDR3 DNA is TGCGCCAGCAGCTTAGTAGGCGGGATGGGAGATACGCAGTATTTT. Translation: CASSLVGGMGDTQYF.

This chain connects TRBV4-3 to TRBJ2-3; TRBD2 is a possible D gene (6 bases). The CDR3 length is 15 residues. V was cut by 1 base and J by 4 bases, with 12 bases left in between. Germline CDR1 is LGHNA and CDR2 is YSLEER. This chain's CDR3 is CASSQGVGGADTQYF. The CDR3 DNA sequence: TGCGCCAGCAGCCAAGGTGTGGGGGGTGCAGATACGCAGTATTTT.

The CDR3 spells CASSLDRVRSYNSPLHF. CDR3 bases: TGTGCCAGCAGCCTCGACAGGGTTCGATCCTATAATTCACCCCTCCACTTT. This chain links TRBV7-8 with TRBJ1-6; TRBD1 agrees at 7 bases. V lost 5 bases and J lost 1; bases outside the gene matches: 8. This CDR3 spans 17 amino acids. Germline CDR1 and CDR2: SGHVS and FQNEAQ. Full variable domain (rest looked up from reference TRBV7-8 and TRBJ1-6): GAGVSQSPRYKVAKRGQDVALRCDPISGHVSLFWYQQALGQGPEFLTYFQNEAQLDKSGLPSDRFFAERPEGSVSTLKIQRTQQEDSAVYLCASSLDRVRSYNSPLHFGNGTRLTVT.

The J gene is TRBJ2-3, the V gene TRBV5-1, with D unresolved. Germline CDR1 SGHRS, CDR2 YFSETQ. Deletions cut 3 bases from V and 2 bases from J, with 7 bases between. The CDR3 runs 13 residues. The CDR3 region is CASSSGFTDTQYF. In nucleotides, the CDR3 is TGCGCCAGCAGCTCCGGGTTCACAGATACGCAGTATTTT.

The chain links TRBV6-5 to TRBJ1-2, with 7 nucleotides matching TRBD1. The CDR3 sequence is 14 residues long. The germline CDR1 and CDR2 sequences are MNHEY and SVGAGI. V shed 5 bases and J 5 bases; nucleotides not matched to a gene: 8. CDR3 in amino acids: CASSKGQRRYGYTF. In DNA form, the CDR3 reads TGTGCCAGCAGTAAGGGACAGCGTCGGTATGGCTACACCTTC.

A word on this clone: The sample contains more than one DNA sequence encoding this CDR3. This chain links TRBV9 with TRBJ1-2; a possible D gene is TRBD1 (6 bases). The V gene lost 4 bases and the J gene lost 1 base, with 11 bases spanning the gap. The CDR3 extends over 14 amino acids. The V gene's germline CDR1 is SGDLS and CDR2 YYNGEE. The CDR3 DNA follows: TGTGCCAGCAGCCTAGGGGGAGGTAACTATGGCTACACCTTC. It yields the protein CASSLGGGNYGYTF. Drawing the rest from reference TRBV9 and TRBJ1-2, the complete variable domain is DSGVTQTPKHLITATGQRVTLRCSPRSGDLSVYWYQQSLDQGLQFLIQYYNGEERAKGNILERFSAQQFPDLHSELNLSSLELGDSALYFCASSLGGGNYGYTFGSGTRLTVV.

This rearrangement joins TRBV5-1 to TRBJ2-1; 11 positions agree with TRBD2. CDR1 is SGHRS and CDR2 is YFSETQ in the germline V gene. The CDR3 runs to 17 residues. V lost 5 bases and J lost 6; bases outside the gene matches: 13. The CDR3 reads CASSILAGGPGSNEQFF. The CDR3 DNA is TGCGCCAGCAGTATTTTAGCGGGGGGGCCCGGAAGCAATGAGCAGTTCTTC. The full variable domain, its missing parts supplied by reference TRBV5-1 and TRBJ2-1, is KAGVTQTPRYLIKTRGQQVTLSCSPISGHRSVSWYQQTPGQGLQFLFEYFSETQRNKGNFPGRFSGRQFSNSRSEMNVSTLELGDSALYLCASSILAGGPGSNEQFFGPGTRLTVL.

This chain connects TRBV10-3 to TRBJ2-7; 10 nucleotides agree with TRBD2. The germline CDR1 and CDR2 sequences are ENHRY and SYGVKD. The ends lost 2 bases at V and 2 bases at J; junction bases unmatched: 12. The CDR3 has 18 residues. In DNA, the CDR3 is TGTGCCATCAGTGAGCCTACAGCCCAGCGGGGGGGCACCTACGAGCAGTACTTC. Translating it yields CAISEPTAQRGGTYEQYF.

The gene calls are TRBV2 and TRBJ2-7, with a weak D call TRBD1 (6 bases). There are 14 residues in the CDR3. In germline, CDR1 is SNHLY, CDR2 FYNNEI. Deletions cut 6 bases from V and 1 base from J, with 13 bases between. The CDR3, as DNA: TGTGCCAGCAGGGGGGCCAGGGAGTCCTACGAGCAGTACTTC. Translation gives CASRGARESYEQYF. The whole variable domain, remainder taken from reference TRBV2 and TRBJ2-7, is EPEVTQTPSHQVTQMGQEVILRCVPISNHLYFYWYRQILGQKVEFLVSFYNNEISEKSEIFDDQFSVERPDGSNFTLKIRSTKLEDSAMYFCASRGARESYEQYFGPGTRLTVT.

The V and J genes are TRBV28 and TRBJ2-2; 11 positions agree with TRBD1. V trimming: 6 bases; J trimming: 6 bases; junction bases outside the gene matches: 6. Germline CDR1 and CDR2: MDHEN and SYDVKM. This CDR3 region has 15 residues. The CDR3 region is CASRAGGQGAGELFF. DNA for the CDR3: TGTGCCAGCAGGGCCGGGGGACAGGGGGCCGGGGAGCTGTTTTTT.

The rearrangement uses TRBV5-1 and TRBJ1-2; TRBD1 is a possible D gene (5 bases). This CDR3 has 13 residues. CDR1 and CDR2 from the germline V gene are SGHRS and YFSETQ. Trimming took off 2 bases at V and 0 bases at J, with 5 bases between the two ends. CDR3: CASSLQANYGYTF. In DNA, the CDR3 is TGCGCCAGCAGCTTACAGGCTAACTATGGCTACACCTTC.

This chain uses TRBV18 with TRBJ2-1; a possible D gene is TRBD1 (5 bases). Looked up from germline, CDR1 is KGHSH and CDR2 is LQKENI. CDR3 length: 16 residues. V was shortened by 4 bases and J by 4 bases, with 17 bases between the two germline ends. The CDR3 protein is CASSRAQGVRYNEQFF. The CDR3 DNA is TGTGCCAGCTCACGAGCGCAGGGCGTGAGGTACAATGAGCAGTTCTTC.

The chain combines TRBV21-1 with TRBJ2-5; the table's TRBD1 call for D was not verified on the DNA. TRBV21-1 is described as a pseudogene. The CDR3 is made up of 15 amino acids. The chain's CDR3 is CASSKDSGDSETQYF. CDR3 sequence (DNA): TGTGCCAGCAGCAAAGATTCAGGGGATTCAGAGACCCAGTACTTC.